One sample yielded the 24 T cell receptor beta chains listed below, sequenced in a study of chemoradiotherapy in HPV16-positive cancers. The data were produced by immunoSEQ multiplex PCR, yet TCRdb's version contains in-frame clones alone and is incomplete. The sample has about 5,300 clones; around nine tenths are singletons. Here the sequenced sample was blood, taken from a patient who underwent chemoradiotherapy. These receptors were collected from a human donor with HPV-associated anogenital cancer.

This chain links TRBV14 with TRBJ1-1; the match to TRBD1 covers 8 bases. Germline assignment: CDR1 SGHDN and CDR2 FVKESK. The CDR3 runs 14 residues. The V segment lost 2 bases and the J segment 5 bases; nucleotides outside the gene matches: 4. The CDR3 sequence: CASSQQGAGTEAFF. The CDR3 bases are TGTGCCAGCAGCCAACAGGGGGCTGGAACTGAAGCTTTCTTT.

The rearrangement joins TRBV6-1 to TRBJ1-2; 9 bases match TRBD1. The V gene end was trimmed by 1 base and the J gene end by 12 bases; junction bases not matched to a gene: 6. Germline loops: CDR1 MNHNS, CDR2 SASEGT. The CDR3 runs 13 residues. CDR3 protein: CASSEVEGQGDTF. The CDR3, as DNA: TGTGCCAGCAGTGAAGTCGAGGGACAGGGCGACACCTTC.

Details on this clone: Relative to the germline gene, one junction end is altered; a read error may explain this. The sample carries other DNA sequences with the same CDR3. The chain recombines TRBV4-1 with TRBJ1-2, with D possibly matching TRBD1 (5 bases). The germline CDR1 and CDR2 sequences are MGHRA and YSYEKL. The CDR3 totals 16 residues. This CDR3 is CASSQDRDGSNYGYTF. In DNA, the CDR3 is TGCGCCAGCAGCCAAGATAGGGACGGATCTAACTATGGTTACACCTTC.

This CDR3 is CATGPREQDTQYF. CDR3 nucleotide sequence: TGTGCCACCGGACCGAGGGAACAAGATACGCAGTATTTT. The gene calls are TRBV10-3 and TRBJ2-3; tentative D call: TRBD2 (5 bases). Between the trimmed V and J ends, which lost 10 bases and 5 bases, there was a span of 16 bases. The length of the CDR3 is 13 residues. CDR1 is ENHRY and CDR2 is SYGVKD in the germline V gene.

J is TRBJ1-6 and V is TRBV11-3, with D tentatively TRBD1 (5 bases). The CDR3 consists of 14 residues. Per germline, CDR1 SGHNT and CDR2 YENEEA. Deletions cut 1 base from V and 7 bases from J, with 8 bases between. The chain's CDR3 is CASSLGDVNSPLHF. The DNA for the CDR3 is TGTGCCAGCAGCTTAGGGGACGTGAATTCACCCCTCCACTTT.

This chain joins TRBV10-1 and TRBJ1-2, with D tentatively TRBD1 (5 bases). There are 13 residues in the CDR3. The V gene's germline CDR1 is WNHNN and CDR2 SYGVQD (reference sequence). The V end was cut by 4 bases, the J end by 4 bases, with 10 bases between. CDR3 sequence: CASSGQLGYGYTF. CDR3 in DNA: TGCGCCAGCAGTGGACAGCTAGGCTATGGCTACACCTTC.

The chain carries TRBV5-5 and TRBJ2-7; 7 bases match TRBD1. J gave up 3 bases and V 2 bases, and 5 bases lay outside the gene matches. Germline assignment: CDR1 SGHKS and CDR2 YYEKEE (reference sequence). CDR3 size: 14 residues. The DNA for the CDR3 is TGTGCCAGCAGCTTTTCGACAGGGAACTACGAGCAGTACTTC. Its protein is CASSFSTGNYEQYF.

V usage is TRBV5-4 and J usage is TRBJ2-3; TRBD2 matches at 12 bases. Trimming cost V 3 bases and J 5 bases; bases outside gene matches: 1. The CDR3 is 14 amino acids. The germline gives CDR1 SGHNT, CDR2 YYREEE (reference sequence). This CDR3 reads CASSSSGRVDTQYF. Here the CDR3 DNA reads TGTGCCAGCAGCTCTAGCGGGAGGGTAGATACGCAGTATTTT.

The chain links TRBV7-6 to TRBJ1-6; D unresolved. Trimming shortened V by 5 bases and J by 7 bases, and 9 bases separated the two germline ends. The CDR3 sequence is 13 residues long. Germline values: CDR1 SGHVS, CDR2 FNYEAQ. Here the CDR3 DNA reads TGTGCCAGCAGCACCGAGCGCAATTCACCCCTCCACTTT. Protein sequence: CASSTERNSPLHF. Supplemented by reference TRBV7-6 and TRBJ1-6, the full variable domain reads GAGVSQSPRYKVTKRGQDVALRCDPISGHVSLYWYRQALGQGPEFLTYFNYEAQQDKSGLPNDRFSAERPEGSISTLTIQRTEQRDSAMYRCASSTERNSPLHFGNGTRLTVT.

This chain connects TRBV5-1 to TRBJ2-1; 11 bases align to TRBD2. The CDR3 extends over 15 amino acids. Germline CDR1 reads SGHRS; CDR2 reads YFSETQ. Losses at the gene ends were 2 bases for V and 6 bases for J; bases not matched to a gene: 4. The CDR3 DNA sequence: TGCGCCAGCAGCTTAACTAGCGGGAGAGGCAATGAGCAGTTCTTC. Translation: CASSLTSGRGNEQFF.

This clone was detected once. The chain has TRBV7-2 and TRBJ2-7; 14 bases fit TRBD2. Germline CDR1 SGHTA, CDR2 FQGNSA. This CDR3 is 17 amino acids long. V trimming: 4 bases; J trimming: 6 bases; junction bases outside the gene matches: 11. The CDR3 protein is CASSSTTTSGGGSEQYF. As DNA, the CDR3 is TGTGCCAGCAGCTCGACGACGACTAGCGGGGGGGGTTCCGAGCAGTACTTC.

The rearrangement links TRBV12-5 to TRBJ2-3, with no clear D. The CDR3 is 12 amino acids. Trimming removed 0 bases at V and 5 bases at J, with 3 bases between. CDR1 LGHNT and CDR2 FRNRAP come from the germline V gene. Written as DNA, the CDR3 is TGTGCTAGTGGTTTGGTACGAGATACGCAGTATTTT. It specifies CASGLVRDTQYF.

This CDR3 is CASSSIEGANGYTF. The CDR3 DNA is TGTGCCAGCAGTTCGATTGAGGGGGCAAATGGCTACACCTTC. V is TRBV7-2 and J is TRBJ1-2; 7 bases match TRBD1. The CDR3 spans 14 residues. V trimming: 6 bases; J trimming: 6 bases; junction bases outside the gene matches: 10. Germline-derived CDR1 and CDR2 are SGHTA and FQGNSA. Full variable domain (outside the CDR3, taken from reference TRBV7-2 and TRBJ1-2): GAGVSQSPSNKVTEKGKDVELRCDPISGHTALYWYRQSLGQGLEFLIYFQGNSAPDKSGLPSDRFSAERTGGSVSTLTIQRTQQEDSAVYLCASSSIEGANGYTFGSGTRLTVV.

V and J are TRBV27 and TRBJ1-1; D is unresolved. Germline V lookup: CDR1 MNHEY, CDR2 SMNVEV (reference sequence). Between the trimmed V and J ends, which lost 2 bases and 4 bases, there was a span of 14 bases. The CDR3 consists of 15 residues. This chain's CDR3 is CASSLLGGAATEAFF. The CDR3 region has the DNA TGTGCCAGCAGTTTACTCGGAGGTGCGGCCACTGAAGCTTTCTTT.

The chain uses TRBV7-2 and TRBJ2-3; no firm D call. The CDR3 extends over 16 amino acids. V was shortened by 1 base and J by 1 base, with 12 bases between the two germline ends. Germline V gene sequence: CDR1 SGHTA, CDR2 FQGNSA. CDR3 amino acids: CASSLVGSPGTDTQYF. The CDR3 DNA sequence: TGTGCCAGCAGCTTAGTGGGCTCCCCAGGCACAGATACGCAGTATTTT. The variable domain in full, completed from reference TRBV7-2 and TRBJ2-3, reads GAGVSQSPSNKVTEKGKDVELRCDPISGHTALYWYRQSLGQGLEFLIYFQGNSAPDKSGLPSDRFSAERTGGSVSTLTIQRTQQEDSAVYLCASSLVGSPGTDTQYFGPGTRLTVL.

This clone appeared a few times. This chain joins TRBV4-1 and TRBJ2-7, with 13 bases identical to TRBD2. Trimming removed 1 base from V and 4 bases from J; junction bases left unmatched: 16. This CDR3 spans 20 amino acids. Germline-derived CDR1 and CDR2 are MGHRA and YSYEKL. In DNA form, the CDR3 reads TGCGCCAGCAGCCAAGCAATGCGTACACTCCGACTAGCGGGAGGATACGAGCAGTACTTC. Translation gives CASSQAMRTLRLAGGYEQYF.

The genes are TRBV7-9 and TRBJ2-3; no firm D call. Trimming pared 1 base from V and 6 bases from J, leaving 8 bases between. Germline V gene lookup returns CDR1 SEHNR and CDR2 FQNEAQ (reference sequence). This CDR3 contains 13 residues. The CDR3 DNA reads as TGTGCCAGCAGCTTAGACCTCCCCGATACGCAGTATTTT. Its translation: CASSLDLPDTQYF.

This sequence joins TRBV6-6 and TRBJ1-1, with 9 bases matching TRBD1. In germline, CDR1 is MNHNY, CDR2 SVGAGI (reference sequence). There are 15 residues in the CDR3. V trimming: 6 bases; J trimming: 4 bases; junction bases outside the gene matches: 9. DNA of the CDR3: TGTGCCAGCAGATACACCGGGACAGGGATCACTGAAGCTTTCTTT. Translation gives CASRYTGTGITEAFF.

The rearrangement links TRBV4-3 to TRBJ2-2; 8 bases agree with TRBD1. V shed 0 bases, J shed 4 bases, and the junction held 4 bases outside the gene matches. Looked up from germline, CDR1 is LGHNA and CDR2 is YSLEER. CDR3 length: 16 amino acids. The CDR3 sequence: CASSQDRGRRTGELFF. CDR3 DNA: TGCGCCAGCAGCCAAGACAGGGGGCGCCGCACCGGGGAGCTGTTTTTT.

The chain joins TRBV19 to TRBJ1-1; D not certain. Germline assignment: CDR1 LNHDA and CDR2 SQIVND (reference sequence). Trimming left V 3 bases short and J 0 bases short, with 14 bases between. The CDR3 is 16 amino acids. The CDR3 DNA follows: TGTGCCAGTAGTATCGATGTCGGGGTGATGAACACTGAAGCTTTCTTT. Translation gives CASSIDVGVMNTEAFF.

In DNA, the CDR3 is TGTGCCAGCAGCCCCGAGGGTGGCTACAATGAGCAGTTCTTC. Translated: CASSPEGGYNEQFF. The chain is built from TRBV11-3 and TRBJ2-1; TRBD2 might be the D (5 bases). V lost 5 bases, J lost 3 bases, and 11 bases lay in between. CDR1 and CDR2 (germline): SGHNT, YENEEA. The CDR3 consists of 14 residues. The whole variable domain, filled in from reference TRBV11-3 and TRBJ2-1, reads EAGVVQSPRYKIIEKKQPVAFWCNPISGHNTLYWYLQNLGQGPELLIRYENEEAVDDSQLPKDRFSAERLKGVDSTLKIQPAELGDSAVYLCASSPEGGYNEQFFGPGTRLTVL.

The J gene is TRBJ2-5, the V gene TRBV7-2; D ambiguous. CDR3 length equals 16 residues. V lost 0 bases and J lost 5, with 16 bases in between. Germline V gene lookup returns CDR1 SGHTA and CDR2 FQGNSA. The CDR3 reads CASSLAPPTQKETQYF. The CDR3 nucleotides read TGTGCCAGCAGCTTAGCCCCACCAACCCAAAAGGAGACCCAGTACTTC. The full variable domain, rest sourced from reference TRBV7-2 and TRBJ2-5, is GAGVSQSPSNKVTEKGKDVELRCDPISGHTALYWYRQSLGQGLEFLIYFQGNSAPDKSGLPSDRFSAERTGGSVSTLTIQRTQQEDSAVYLCASSLAPPTQKETQYFGPGTRLLVL.

V and J are TRBV6-1 and TRBJ1-1, with D unclear. Trimming shortened V by 6 bases and J by 4 bases, and 9 bases separated the two germline ends. Germline V CDR1 and CDR2: MNHNS, SASEGT. The CDR3 length is 12 residues. The CDR3: CASRQAITEAFF. The CDR3 DNA reads as TGTGCCAGCAGGCAGGCCATCACTGAAGCTTTCTTT.

The chain is built from TRBV2 and TRBJ1-6; D is perhaps TRBD1 (5 bases). The CDR3 consists of 15 residues. The V end lost 8 bases, the J end lost 3 bases, and 14 bases lay between the germline ends. The germline V gene encodes CDR1 SNHLY and CDR2 FYNNEI. DNA for the CDR3: TGTGCCAGCGGGGACCGGGGTCTCTATAATTCACCCCTCCACTTT. As protein: CASGDRGLYNSPLHF.